These 4 T cell receptor beta chains were all obtained from the same sample, sequenced in a study of metastatic and nonmetastatic thyroid tumors. Among the patients, none had received any treatment before thyroid surgery. Using MiXCR, TCRdb re-called clones from the PCR reads. Altogether 64,000 or so clones are present, around 15% being singletons, with the ten largest covering less than 9.5%. The sequenced material came from blood. These TCRs come from a male donor with papillary thyroid cancer or a benign thyroid nodule (not recorded which). Some clones in this sample may be carry-over from other donors' samples.

At least ten counts were recorded for this clone. This sequence joins TRBV5-1 and TRBJ2-2, with D perhaps being TRBD1 or TRBD2 (5 bases each). Deletions cut 4 bases from V and 5 bases from J, with 15 bases between. This CDR3 spans 15 amino acids. Germline V gene data show CDR1 as SGHRS and CDR2 as YFSETQ. CDR3: CASSRAGSETGELFF. CDR3 in DNA: TGCGCCAGCAGCCGTGCAGGGAGTGAGACCGGGGAGCTGTTTTTT. Combining the CDR3 with reference TRBV5-1 and TRBJ2-2 gives the whole variable domain KAGVTQTPRYLIKTRGQQVTLSCSPISGHRSVSWYQQTPGQGLQFLFEYFSETQRNKGNFPGRFSGRQFSNSRSEMNVSTLELGDSALYLCASSRAGSETGELFFGEGSRLTVL.

This clone was seen ten or more times. The V and J genes are TRBV9 and TRBJ2-1, with 7 bases identical to TRBD2. The CDR3 runs to 15 residues. The germline V gene has CDR1 SGDLS and CDR2 YYNGEE. The trim removed 0 bases at V and 7 bases at J, leaving 7 bases unmatched. This CDR3 is CASSVAGGSQNEQFF. CDR3 nucleotide sequence: TGTGCCAGCAGCGTAGCCGGCGGGAGTCAGAATGAGCAGTTCTTC.

This clone was seen repeatedly, ten times or more. This chain links TRBV20-1 with TRBJ2-7; 9 bases align to TRBD2. The germline V gene encodes CDR1 DFQATT and CDR2 SNEGSKA (reference sequence). J gave up 1 base and V 1 base, and 5 bases lay outside the gene matches. The CDR3 runs 15 residues. The CDR3 coding sequence is TGCAGTGCTAGAGGGGAGCGGGAGGCGTCCTACGAGCAGTACGTC. Protein: CSARGEREASYEQYV.

The sample holds a few counts of this clone. The rearrangement joins TRBV30 to TRBJ2-2, with a tentative D call TRBD2 (5 bases). Germline V gene lookup returns CDR1 GTSNPN and CDR2 SVGIG (reference sequence). The V and J ends lost 3 bases and 6 bases respectively, with 17 bases between them. CDR3 size: 15 residues. The CDR3 nucleotides read TGTGCCTGGAGGTCGGCGGGCGAGGATTCCGGGGAGCTGTTTTTT. Translating gives CAWRSAGEDSGELFF.